This paragraph covers one T cell receptor beta chain sequence. This record comes from a study of CD4+ T cells in melanoma. The V gene end was trimmed by 2 bases and the J gene end by 4 bases; junction bases not matched to a gene: 7. The CDR3 extends over 16 amino acids. The germline CDR1 and CDR2 sequences are SGHTA and FQGTGA. TCRdb's copy holds only in-frame clones and misses some; the assay was immunoSEQ multiplex PCR. The sample has about 11,000 clones; 60% to 75% are singletons. This clonotype was sampled from a human donor with melanoma. Sequenced material: cells from a culture (not recorded whether cultured in vitro). The rearrangement links TRBV7-3 to TRBJ2-1, with 8 bases fitting TRBD2. CDR3 loop: CASSLAGRGAYNEQFF. The CDR3, as DNA: TGTGCCAGCAGCTTAGCGGGGCGGGGGGCGTACAATGAGCAGTTCTTC.